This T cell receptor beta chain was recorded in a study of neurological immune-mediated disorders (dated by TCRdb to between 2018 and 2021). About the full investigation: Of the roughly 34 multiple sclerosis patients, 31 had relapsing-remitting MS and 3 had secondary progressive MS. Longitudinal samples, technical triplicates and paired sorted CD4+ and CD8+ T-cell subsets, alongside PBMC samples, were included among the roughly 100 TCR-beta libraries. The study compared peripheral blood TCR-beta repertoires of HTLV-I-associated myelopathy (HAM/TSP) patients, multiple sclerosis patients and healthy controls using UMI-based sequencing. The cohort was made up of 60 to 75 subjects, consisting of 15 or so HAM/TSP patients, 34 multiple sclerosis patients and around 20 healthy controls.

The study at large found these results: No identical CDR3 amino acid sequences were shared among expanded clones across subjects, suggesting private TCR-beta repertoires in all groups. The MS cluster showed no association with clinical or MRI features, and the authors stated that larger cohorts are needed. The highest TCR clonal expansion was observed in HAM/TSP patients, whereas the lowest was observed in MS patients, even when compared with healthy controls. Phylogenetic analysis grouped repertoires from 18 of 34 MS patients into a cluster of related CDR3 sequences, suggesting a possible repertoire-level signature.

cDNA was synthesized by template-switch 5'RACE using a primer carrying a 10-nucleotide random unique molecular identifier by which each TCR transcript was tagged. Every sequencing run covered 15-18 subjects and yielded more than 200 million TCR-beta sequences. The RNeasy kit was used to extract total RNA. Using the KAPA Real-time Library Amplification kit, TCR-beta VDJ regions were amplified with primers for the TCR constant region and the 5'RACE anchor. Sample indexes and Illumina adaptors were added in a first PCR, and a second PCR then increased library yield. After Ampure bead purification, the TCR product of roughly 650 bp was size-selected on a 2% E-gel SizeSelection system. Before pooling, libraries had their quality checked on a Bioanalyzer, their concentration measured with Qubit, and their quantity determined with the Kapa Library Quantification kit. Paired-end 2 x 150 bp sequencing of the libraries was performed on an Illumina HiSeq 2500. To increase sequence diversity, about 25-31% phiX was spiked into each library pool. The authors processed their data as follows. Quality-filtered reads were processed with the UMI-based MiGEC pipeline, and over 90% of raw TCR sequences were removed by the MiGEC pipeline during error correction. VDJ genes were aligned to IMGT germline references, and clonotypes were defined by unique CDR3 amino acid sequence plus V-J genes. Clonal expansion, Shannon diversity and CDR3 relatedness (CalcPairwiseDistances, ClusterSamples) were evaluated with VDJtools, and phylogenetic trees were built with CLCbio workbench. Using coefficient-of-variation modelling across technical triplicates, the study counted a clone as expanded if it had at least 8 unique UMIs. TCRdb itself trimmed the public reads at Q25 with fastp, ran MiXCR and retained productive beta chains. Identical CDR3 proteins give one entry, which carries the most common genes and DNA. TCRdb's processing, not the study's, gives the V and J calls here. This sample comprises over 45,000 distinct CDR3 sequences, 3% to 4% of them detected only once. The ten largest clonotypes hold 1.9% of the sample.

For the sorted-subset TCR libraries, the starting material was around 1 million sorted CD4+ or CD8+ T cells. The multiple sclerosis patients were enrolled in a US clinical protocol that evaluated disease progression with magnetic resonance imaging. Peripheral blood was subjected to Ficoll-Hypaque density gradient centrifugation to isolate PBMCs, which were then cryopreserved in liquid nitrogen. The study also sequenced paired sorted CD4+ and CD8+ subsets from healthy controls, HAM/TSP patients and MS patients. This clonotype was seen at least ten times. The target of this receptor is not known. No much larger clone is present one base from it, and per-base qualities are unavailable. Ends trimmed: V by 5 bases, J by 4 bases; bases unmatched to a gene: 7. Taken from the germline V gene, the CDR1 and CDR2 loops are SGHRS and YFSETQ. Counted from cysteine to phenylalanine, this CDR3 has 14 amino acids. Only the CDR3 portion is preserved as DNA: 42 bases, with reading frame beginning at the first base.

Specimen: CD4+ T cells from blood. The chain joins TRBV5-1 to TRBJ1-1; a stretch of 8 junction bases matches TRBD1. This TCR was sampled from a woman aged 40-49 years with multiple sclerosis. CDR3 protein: CASRVTGASTEAFF. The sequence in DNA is TGCGCCAGCAGGGTGACAGGGGCGAGCACTGAAGCTTTCTTT.